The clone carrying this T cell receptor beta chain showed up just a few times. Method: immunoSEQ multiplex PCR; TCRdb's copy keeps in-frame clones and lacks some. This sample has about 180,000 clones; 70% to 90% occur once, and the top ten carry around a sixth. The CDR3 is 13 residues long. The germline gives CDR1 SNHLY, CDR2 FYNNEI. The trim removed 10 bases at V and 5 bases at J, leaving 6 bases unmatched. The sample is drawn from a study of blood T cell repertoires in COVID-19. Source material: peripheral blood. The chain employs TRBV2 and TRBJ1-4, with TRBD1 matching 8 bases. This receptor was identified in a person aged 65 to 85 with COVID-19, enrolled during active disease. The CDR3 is CATEDRENEKLFF. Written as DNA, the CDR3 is TGTGCCACCGAGGACAGGGAGAATGAAAAACTGTTTTTT.